This entry is about one T cell receptor (beta chain). Antigen specificity is unknown. This record comes from a study of T cell responses to AZD1222 COVID-19 vaccine. Study details: Second-dose intervals near 4 or 12 weeks were combined. Study-wide results and caveats: Repertoires were sampled only after the peak T cell response. Vaccine-associated CD4 TCRs ranged over spike, dominating at 160-218 and 743-854.

Clones were sequenced by immunoSEQ multiplex PCR, and TCRdb holds only the in-frame ones, with some missing. The sample gives 50,000 to 55,000 clones, approximately 84% of which show up once; around 27% is in the top ten. The CDR3 length is 15 residues. V was shortened by 3 bases and J by 0 bases, with 11 bases between the two germline ends. Germline V lookup: CDR1 LNHDA, CDR2 SQIVND (reference sequence). Sequenced here: peripheral blood, sampled on day 0 of AZD1222 vaccination. This TCR derives from an adult in good health. This chain uses TRBV19 with TRBJ1-1, with no clear D. CDR3 DNA sequence: TGTGCCAGTAGTATTAGGTGGGAAGTGAACACTGAAGCTTTCTTT. Translated: CASSIRWEVNTEAFF.